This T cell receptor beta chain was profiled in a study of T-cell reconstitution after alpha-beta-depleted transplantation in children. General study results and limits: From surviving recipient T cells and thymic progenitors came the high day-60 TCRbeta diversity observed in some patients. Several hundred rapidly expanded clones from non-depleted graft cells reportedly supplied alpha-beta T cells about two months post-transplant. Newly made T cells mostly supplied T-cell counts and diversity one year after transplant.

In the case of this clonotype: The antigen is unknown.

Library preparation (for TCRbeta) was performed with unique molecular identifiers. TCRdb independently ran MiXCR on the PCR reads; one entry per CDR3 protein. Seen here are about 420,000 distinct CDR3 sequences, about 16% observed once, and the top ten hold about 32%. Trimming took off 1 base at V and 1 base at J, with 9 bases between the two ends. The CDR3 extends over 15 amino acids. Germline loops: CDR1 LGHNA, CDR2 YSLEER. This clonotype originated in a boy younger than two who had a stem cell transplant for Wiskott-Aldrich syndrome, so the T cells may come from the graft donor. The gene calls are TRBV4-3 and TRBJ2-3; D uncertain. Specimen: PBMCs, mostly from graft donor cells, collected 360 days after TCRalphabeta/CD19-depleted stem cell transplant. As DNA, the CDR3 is TGCGCCAGCAGCCAAGCGGGCTACCGCACAGATACGCAGTATTTT. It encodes CASSQAGYRTDTQYF.